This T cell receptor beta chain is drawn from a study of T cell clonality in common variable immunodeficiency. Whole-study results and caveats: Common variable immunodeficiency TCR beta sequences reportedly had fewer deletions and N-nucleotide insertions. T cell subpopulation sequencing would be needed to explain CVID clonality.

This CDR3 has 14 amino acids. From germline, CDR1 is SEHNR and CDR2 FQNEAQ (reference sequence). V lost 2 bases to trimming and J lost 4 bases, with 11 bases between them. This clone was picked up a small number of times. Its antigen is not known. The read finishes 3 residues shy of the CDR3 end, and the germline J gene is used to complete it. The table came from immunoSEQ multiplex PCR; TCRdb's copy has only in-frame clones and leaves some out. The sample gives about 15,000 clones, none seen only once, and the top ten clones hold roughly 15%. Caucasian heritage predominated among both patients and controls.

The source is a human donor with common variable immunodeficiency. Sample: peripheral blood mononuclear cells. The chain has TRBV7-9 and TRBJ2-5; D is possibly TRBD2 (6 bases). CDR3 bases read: TGTGCCAGCAGCTTAACTAGCATCGGAGAGACC. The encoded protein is CASSLTSIGET. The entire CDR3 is CASSLTSIGETQYF.